This is a list of T cell receptor beta chains from one sample in a study of blood T cell repertoires in COVID-19. The repertoire was sequenced with immunoSEQ multiplex PCR; TCRdb's copy has only in-frame clones and lacks some. This table has approximately 250,000 clones, 86% appearing once. Sequencing was carried out using peripheral blood. Receptor source: a man in his forties or fifties with active or convalescent COVID-19. Each CDR3 is given with its conserved first and last residue. D genes are given only for firm matches. Expanded clones are given a class, and other clones once, few, many or no size at all.

clone_size	d_call	v_call	j_call	cdr3_nt	cdr3_aa
-	TRBD1	TRBV10-1	TRBJ1-2	TGCGCCAGCAGCCGGGACAGCAACTATGGCTACACCTTC	CASSRDSNYGYTF
-	-	TRBV25-1	TRBJ1-4	TGTGCCAGCAGTGATATCCAGGGAACTAATGAAAAACTGTTTTTT	CASSDIQGTNEKLFF
-	-	TRBV19	TRBJ2-2	TGTGCCAGTAGTTCGGGGGCCGGGAGGCACACCGGGGAGCTGTTTTTT	CASSSGAGRHTGELFF
few	TRBD1	TRBV18	TRBJ1-6	TGTGCCAGCTCACCACCGTCCAGGGGGGTAGTTCCCCTCCACTTT	CASSPPSRGVVPLHF
-	-	TRBV18	TRBJ1-2	TGTGCCAGCTCACTAAATGGTGGCGGAGCTAACTATGGCTACACCTTC	CASSLNGGGANYGYTF
-	-	TRBV10-1	TRBJ2-1	TGCGCCAGCAGTAAAATCAACAATGAGCAGTTCTTC	CASSKINNEQFF
-	TRBD2	TRBV6-1	TRBJ2-7	TGTGCCAGCAGTGATGGGCTAGCGGGATGGAGGGAGCAGTACTTC	CASSDGLAGWREQYF
-	TRBD1	TRBV9	TRBJ1-5	TGTGCCAGCAGCCCGAGGGCGACAGGGGATCAGCCCCAGCATTTT	CASSPRATGDQPQHF
-	-	TRBV7-2	TRBJ1-2	TGTGCCAGCAGCTTAGCGCTATCTCATGGCTACACCTTC	CASSLALSHGYTF
-	-	TRBV18	TRBJ1-2	TGTGCCAGCTCACAGACGGACAGCTCTAACTATGGCTACACCTTC	CASSQTDSSNYGYTF
-	-	TRBV19	TRBJ2-2	TGTGCCAGTAGTTCTCTCGTGGGGGAGCTGTTTTTT	CASSSLVGELFF
-	-	TRBV11-2	TRBJ1-1	TGTGCCAGCAGCTTTATGGCAGGGATGGTCAGCACTGAAGCTTTCTTT	CASSFMAGMVSTEAFF
-	TRBD2	TRBV6-5	TRBJ2-1	TGTGCCAGCACCTCGGGGGGGCTCTACAATGAGCAGTTCTTC	CASTSGGLYNEQFF
-	TRBD2	TRBV3-1/TRBV3-2	TRBJ2-3	TGTGCCAGCCAGCGGGACACAGATACGCAGTATTTT	CASQRDTDTQYF
-	-	TRBV6-5	TRBJ2-5	TGTGCCAGCAGCCGACACAAAGACGGCACAGAGACCCAGTACTTC	CASSRHKDGTETQYF
-	-	TRBV2	TRBJ2-5	TGTGCCAGCAGTCACGGCCAAGAGACCCAGTACTTC	CASSHGQETQYF
-	-	TRBV5-1	TRBJ2-7	TGCGCCAGCAGCTTGGACAGGTCCCACTCCTACGAGCAGTACTTC	CASSLDRSHSYEQYF